This TCR beta chain was documented in a study of blood T cell repertoires in COVID-19. The repertoire was sequenced with immunoSEQ multiplex PCR; TCRdb's copy has only in-frame clones and lacks some. The sample contains fewer than 250,000 clones, around four fifths of which appear only once. CDR3 length: 16 residues. Trimming took 2 bases from V and 2 from J, leaving 15 bases between them. Germline V gene lookup returns CDR1 MGHRA and CDR2 YSYEKL. The sequenced material came from peripheral blood. The V call is TRBV4-1, the J call TRBJ1-1; D is perhaps TRBD1 (5 bases). This receptor was obtained from an older woman with active or convalescent COVID-19. CDR3 residues: CASSQTPVRGNTEAFF. The CDR3 region has the DNA TGCGCCAGCAGCCAAACACCCGTTAGGGGTAACACTGAAGCTTTCTTT.